What follows describes a single T cell receptor beta chain. Its antigen target is currently unknown. The input lacks base qualities; no much larger clone sits a single base away. The library was generated by PCR. TCRdb records Illumina HiSeq 2500 as the sequencer. Unique molecular identifiers were incorporated into TCR beta cDNA libraries to reduce PCR and sequencing biases. Around 500,000 cDNA molecules were obtained for every 1 to 10 million input T cells, so each molecule roughly corresponded to one T cell. The patient libraries were prepared and sequenced with the same protocol used for the earlier healthy control dataset. Within a given batch, samples were prepared together, multiplexed and sequenced on the same HiSeq lane. Per the original workflow: MIGEC was used to process the raw barcoded reads, and molecular identifier groups with only a single read were discarded before consensus assembly and CDR3 extraction. Clonotype tables were post-analysed with VDJtools, normalizing diversity by down-sampling all datasets to the smallest sample size. In repertoire overlap clustering, CDR3 amino acid sequences, but not nucleotide sequences, were matched to correct batch-related cross-sample contamination. The raw public data were reprocessed by TCRdb itself: fastp quality trimming at Q25, MiXCR clonotype calling, in-frame beta chains only. Rows merge per CDR3 protein into single entries with the most common DNA and genes. It is TCRdb's table, rather than the study itself, that gives the V and J calls and clone size. Across this sample there are about 770,000 distinct CDR3 sequences, with roughly 50% seen only once. 4% to 5% of the sample belongs to the ten largest clones.

This sample is drawn from a study of post-analysis software for immune sequencing data (dated by TCRdb to the mid-2010s). With regard to the full study: Disease courses on record covered relapsing-remitting, secondary progressive and progressive-relapsing multiple sclerosis, though some patients had no subtype annotation. The patient repertoires were set against 11 previously published healthy control repertoires from donors whose ages ranged from roughly 6 to 26 years. A subset of samples was prepared in parallel using single-end sample barcoding, then pooled and co-amplified after Illumina adapter ligation.

To demonstrate the VDJtools post-analysis software, the study profiled TCR beta repertoires from the peripheral blood of approximately twelve young patients with multiple sclerosis. The multiple sclerosis patients were children and adolescents ranging in age from roughly 6 to 15 years. What the work shows at the level of the full study, not this receptor alone: The control group was slightly older than the multiple sclerosis patient group. When samples were clustered directly using the F measure, samples prepared in the same batch co-clustered strongly, which prompted a batch-effect correction. Multiple sclerosis patients had significantly lower normalized Chao1 diversity than controls, a result that suggests substantial peripheral T-cell clonal expansion. About five TRBV segments, including TRBV5-6, TRBV5-1 and TRBV20-1, were significantly more frequent in patients than controls.

Taken from the germline V gene, the CDR1 and CDR2 loops are MNHEY and SVGAGI. Taken from cysteine to phenylalanine, the CDR3 has 13 residues. Of the read, only the CDR3 DNA is kept; its 39 bases are in frame from base 1. V gives up 0 bases and J gives up 8 bases, and the segment between their germline ends measures 10 bases. The TCR originated in a girl aged 10-17 years with multiple sclerosis. Input material: blood. The sequence is built from TRBV6-5 and TRBJ1-2; too little of a D gene remains to name it. CDR3 protein: CASSYSGPNGYTF. The DNA sequence follows: TGTGCCAGCAGTTACTCCGGGCCAAACGGCTACACCTTC.